This T cell receptor beta chain comes out of a study of T cells after somatic rescue of genetic block. The CDR3 is made up of 13 amino acids. Germline V gives CDR1 MNHEY, CDR2 SVGAGI. Germline trimming cut 2 bases from V and 8 bases from J; bases unmatched to any gene: 0. Profiled with immunoSEQ multiplex PCR; TCRdb holds only in-frame clones, not every one. The sample holds 95,000 to 120,000 clones, over 80% seen once. This chain connects TRBV6-5 to TRBJ1-6; TRBD1 aligns across 7 bases. The sequence came from a young woman. Sequenced: peripheral blood mononuclear cells (PBMCs). DNA of the CDR3: TGTGCCAGCAGTTACACAGGGGATTCACCCCTCCACTTT. Protein product: CASSYTGDSPLHF.